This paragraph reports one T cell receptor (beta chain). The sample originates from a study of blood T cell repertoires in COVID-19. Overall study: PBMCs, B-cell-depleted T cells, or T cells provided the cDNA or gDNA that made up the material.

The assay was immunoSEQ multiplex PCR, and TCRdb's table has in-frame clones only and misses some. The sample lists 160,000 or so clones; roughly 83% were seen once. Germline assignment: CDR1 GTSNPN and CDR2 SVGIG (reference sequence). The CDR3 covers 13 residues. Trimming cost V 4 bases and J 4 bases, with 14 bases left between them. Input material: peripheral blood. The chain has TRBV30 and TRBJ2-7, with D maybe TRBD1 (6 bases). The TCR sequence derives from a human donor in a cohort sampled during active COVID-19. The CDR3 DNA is TGTGCCTGGACAGGGGAGCGTTCGTACGAGCAGTACTTC. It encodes CAWTGERSYEQYF. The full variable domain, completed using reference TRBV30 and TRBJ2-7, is SQTIHQWPATLVQPVGSPLSLECTVEGTSNPNLYWYRQAAGRGLQLLFYSVGIGQISSEVPQNLSASRPQDRQFILSSKKLLLSDSGFYLCAWTGERSYEQYFGPGTRLTVT.